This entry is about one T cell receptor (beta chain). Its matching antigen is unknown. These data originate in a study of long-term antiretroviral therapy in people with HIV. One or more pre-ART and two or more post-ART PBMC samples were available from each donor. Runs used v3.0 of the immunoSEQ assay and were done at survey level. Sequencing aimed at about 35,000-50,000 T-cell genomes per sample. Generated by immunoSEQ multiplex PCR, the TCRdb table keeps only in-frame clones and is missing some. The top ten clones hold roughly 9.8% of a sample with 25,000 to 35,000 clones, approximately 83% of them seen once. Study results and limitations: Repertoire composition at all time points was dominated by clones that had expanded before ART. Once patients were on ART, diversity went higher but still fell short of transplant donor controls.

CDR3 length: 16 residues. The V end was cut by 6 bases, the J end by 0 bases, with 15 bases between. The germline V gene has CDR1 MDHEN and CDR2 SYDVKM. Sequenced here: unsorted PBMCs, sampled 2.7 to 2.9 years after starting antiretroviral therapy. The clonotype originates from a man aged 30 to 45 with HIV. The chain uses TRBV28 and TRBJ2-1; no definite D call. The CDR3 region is CASSPSPTASYNEQFF. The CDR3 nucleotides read TGTGCCAGCAGCCCCTCCCCTACCGCCTCCTACAATGAGCAGTTCTTC.